This is a list of T cell receptor beta chains from one sample in a study of graft-versus-host responses after intestinal transplantation. No antigen has been identified for these receptors. Generated by immunoSEQ multiplex PCR, the TCRdb table keeps only in-frame clones and is missing some. The table has 65,000 to 100,000 clones, 92% seen once. The sequenced sample was unstimulated CD8+ T cells sorted from spleen or lymph node cells, obtained before transplant. These receptors all stem from a human donor who was the organ donor for an intestinal transplant. Both conserved end residues are part of each CDR3. D genes are given only for firm matches. For some rows the clone size is stated as once, few or many, or as a class when expanded; others skip it.

>TRBV5-4|TRBD2|once|TRBJ2-7
CASSLGGGSYEQYF
TGTGCCAGCAGCTTGGGCGGGGGGTCCTACGAGCAGTACTTC
>TRBV2|NA|NA|TRBJ1-1
CASRSWTEAFF
TGTGCGAGCCGCAGTTGGACTGAAGCTTTCTTT
>TRBV12-5|TRBD1|NA|TRBJ1-2
CASGLAGTGFRGYGYTF
TGTGCTAGTGGTTTGGCCGGGACAGGATTTCGTGGCTATGGCTACACCTTC
>TRBV18|NA|once|TRBJ1-1
CASSPPFGGWNTEAFF
TGTGCCAGCTCACCCCCCTTTGGGGGCTGGAACACTGAAGCTTTCTTT
>TRBV9|TRBD1|NA|TRBJ2-7
CASSPLGTGRYEQYF
TGTGCCAGCAGCCCTCTCGGGACAGGGAGGTACGAGCAGTACTTC
>TRBV29-1|NA|NA|TRBJ2-1
CSVEGGPSSYNEQFF
TGCAGCGTGGAGGGAGGCCCTAGCTCCTACAATGAGCAGTTCTTC
>TRBV7-9|TRBD1|NA|TRBJ1-2
CASSSSTGNPYGYTF
TGTGCCAGCAGCTCCTCGACAGGGAATCCTTATGGCTACACCTTC
>TRBV9|TRBD1|NA|TRBJ1-1
CASSPSSGGKHTEAFF
TGTGCCAGCAGCCCCTCATCAGGGGGAAAGCACACTGAAGCTTTCTTT
>TRBV11-2|NA|NA|TRBJ1-1
CASSLEIQGRTEAFF
TGTGCCAGCAGCTTAGAGATCCAGGGGCGGACTGAAGCTTTCTTT
>TRBV6-1|TRBD1|NA|TRBJ1-3
CASTSGQGAGNTIYF
TGTGCCAGCACCTCGGGACAGGGTGCGGGAAACACCATATATTTT
>TRBV7-3|NA|NA|TRBJ2-5
CASSLSGWETQYF
TGTGCCAGCAGCTTATCCGGGTGGGAGACCCAGTACTTC
>TRBV2|NA|NA|TRBJ1-5
CASSVSGNQPQHF
TGTGCCAGCAGTGTGTCGGGCAATCAGCCCCAGCATTTT
>TRBV4-3|NA|NA|TRBJ1-3
CASSQDGGFGNTIYF
TGCGCCAGCAGCCAAGATGGGGGGTTCGGAAACACCATATATTTT
>TRBV27|TRBD1|few|TRBJ1-4
CASSPLDRVEKLFF
TGTGCCAGCAGTCCATTGGACAGGGTTGAAAAACTGTTTTTT
>TRBV19|NA|NA|TRBJ2-1
CASSIAGNEQFF
TGTGCCAGTAGTATAGCGGGTAATGAGCAGTTCTTC
>TRBV12-5|NA|NA|TRBJ1-1
CACYGDFAEAFF
TGTGCTTGCTACGGTGATTTTGCTGAAGCTTTCTTT
>TRBV9|NA|NA|TRBJ2-1
CASGDRTEQFF
TGTGCCAGCGGCGACAGAACTGAGCAGTTCTTC
>TRBV4-3|NA|NA|TRBJ2-1
CASSPRLADFSYNEQFF
TGCGCCAGCAGCCCCCGGCTAGCTGACTTCTCCTACAATGAGCAGTTCTTC
>TRBV5-1|TRBD2|NA|TRBJ2-1
CASSLALGLAGNEQFF
TGCGCCAGCAGCTTGGCCCTCGGACTAGCGGGGAATGAGCAGTTCTTC
>TRBV6-4|NA|NA|TRBJ2-7
CASSDPEMPDRGYEQYF
TGTGCCAGCAGTGACCCAGAGATGCCCGATCGCGGCTACGAGCAGTACTTC
>TRBV7-9|TRBD1|NA|TRBJ2-7
CASSPRDRGEQYF
TGTGCCAGCAGCCCCCGGGACAGGGGCGAGCAGTACTTC
>TRBV27|NA|once|TRBJ2-2
CASSFGAELFF
TGTGCCAGCAGTTTTGGGGCCGAGCTGTTTTTT
>TRBV27|TRBD1|NA|TRBJ1-1
CASSPGTGKNTEAFF
TGTGCCAGCAGTCCCGGGACAGGGAAGAACACTGAAGCTTTCTTT
>TRBV2|TRBD1|NA|TRBJ1-1
CASKGTGKTEAFF
TGTGCCAGCAAGGGGACAGGGAAAACTGAAGCTTTCTTT
>TRBV6-5|TRBD2|NA|TRBJ2-7
CASSLSSGGYEQYF
TGTGCCAGCAGTTTGTCTAGCGGGGGGTACGAGCAGTACTTC
>TRBV18|NA|NA|TRBJ1-6
CASSLWGPRISLHF
TGTGCCAGCTCGCTCTGGGGCCCCCGGATTTCCCTCCACTTT
>TRBV29-1|NA|NA|TRBJ2-7
CSVGHDYEQYF
TGCAGCGTTGGGCACGACTACGAGCAGTACTTC
>TRBV30|NA|NA|TRBJ2-3
CAWSVRVDTQYF
TGTGCCTGGAGTGTACGGGTAGATACGCAGTATTTT
>TRBV4-1|NA|NA|TRBJ1-2
CASSQDPKDSYGYTF
TGCGCCAGCAGCCAAGATCCCAAAGACAGTTATGGCTACACCTTC
>TRBV9|TRBD1|once|TRBJ2-7
CASSRGQRTHEQYF
TGTGCCAGCAGCAGGGGACAGCGCACCCACGAGCAGTACTTC
>TRBV13|NA|NA|TRBJ2-1
CASSSDNEQFF
TGTGCCAGCAGCTCCGACAATGAGCAGTTCTTC
>TRBV2|TRBD1|NA|TRBJ2-4
CASRDRVAKNIQYF
TGTGCCAGCAGAGACAGGGTAGCCAAAAACATTCAGTACTTC
>TRBV4-3|TRBD1|NA|TRBJ2-7
CASSYGTGSSYEQYF
TGCGCCAGCAGCTACGGGACAGGTTCTTCCTACGAGCAGTACTTC
>TRBV5-1|TRBD1|once|TRBJ1-2
CASSLGQGANGYTF
TGCGCCAGCAGCTTGGGACAGGGGGCGAATGGCTACACCTTC